These T cell receptor beta chains were read from a single sample in a study of T cell changes during pregnancy in multiple sclerosis. Assay: immunoSEQ multiplex PCR; the TCRdb copy retains only in-frame clones and omits some. Of 60,000 to 75,000 clones in the sample, 92% were seen once. The sample was peripheral blood, taken after pregnancy. The receptors originated from a female donor with multiple sclerosis, enrolled in a pregnancy study. Both conserved end residues are part of each CDR3. A D gene is named only where the DNA matches it firmly. The listing skips clone size in some rows; elsewhere it reads once, few, many or a size class.

TRBJ2-2,TRBD2,.,TRBV30,TGTGCCTGGAGTGTCTTTGGTAGCGGGAGACCTCGGACCACCGGGGAGCTGTTTTTT,CAWSVFGSGRPRTTGELFF
TRBJ1-2,TRBD1,.,TRBV30,TGTGCCTGGACTGGACAGGCTTTCGGCTACACCTTC,CAWTGQAFGYTF
TRBJ2-1,.,.,TRBV7-9,TGTGCCAGCGAGGGGGACAATGAGCAGTTCTTC,CASEGDNEQFF
TRBJ1-1,.,.,TRBV27,TGTGCCAGCAGTACGGAATTACACAGGGCCGGAGACACTGAAGCTTTCTTT,CASSTELHRAGDTEAFF
TRBJ2-7,TRBD1,.,TRBV19,TGTGCCAGTGGGACAGGGGGAACGTCATACGAGCAGTACTTC,CASGTGGTSYEQYF
TRBJ1-4,.,.,TRBV18,TGTGCCAGCTCACCCTCTGGGGGGGTTGAAAAACTGTTTTTT,CASSPSGGVEKLFF
TRBJ1-4,TRBD1,.,TRBV5-1,TGCGCCAGCAGCTCAGGGACAGCAACTAATGAAAAACTGTTTTTT,CASSSGTATNEKLFF
TRBJ2-1,TRBD1,.,TRBV25-1,TGTGCCACCAGACAGGGAATCAATGAGCAGTTCTTC,CATRQGINEQFF
TRBJ1-4,TRBD1,.,TRBV19,TGTGCCAGCCAGGACAGGGGCAGTGAAAAACTGTTTTTT,CASQDRGSEKLFF
TRBJ2-7,TRBD2,.,TRBV28,TGTGCCAGCAGTTTATTGGGAGGGAGCCTCTCCTACGAGCAGTACTTC,CASSLLGGSLSYEQYF
TRBJ2-3,.,.,TRBV2,TGTGCCAGCAGTGACATAGCCTCTATCACCGTGGATACGCAGTATTTT,CASSDIASITVDTQYF
TRBJ1-4,TRBD1,once,TRBV7-9,TGTGCCAGCAGCACCCGGACAGGTTTAAATGAAAAACTGTTTTTT,CASSTRTGLNEKLFF
TRBJ2-3,TRBD2,once,TRBV2,TGTGCCAGCAGTGAATGGCGGGAGGCAATAGATACGCAGTATTTT,CASSEWREAIDTQYF
TRBJ1-3,.,.,TRBV2,TGTGCCAGCAGTGAACTCGGGGGTTACACCATATATTTT,CASSELGGYTIYF
TRBJ2-7,.,.,TRBV21-1,TGTGCCAGCAGCAAGCCCCTAGCGGGAGACCCCTACGAGCAGTACTTC,CASSKPLAGDPYEQYF
TRBJ1-2,.,.,TRBV18,TGTGCCAGCTCATCCGCGGACAGCCCATATGGCTACACCTTC,CASSSADSPYGYTF
TRBJ2-7,.,.,TRBV11-2,TGTGCCAGCAGCTTAGGTCGCTCCAGCGCCCGCTCCTACGAGCAGTACTTC,CASSLGRSSARSYEQYF
TRBJ2-5,.,.,TRBV7-3,TGTGCCAGCAGCTTACGGTACTCAGAGACCCAGTACTTC,CASSLRYSETQYF
TRBJ1-1,.,.,TRBV11-2,TGTGCCAGCAGCTCGGGGGACGGCCTTGAAGCTTTCTTT,CASSSGDGLEAFF